This TCR beta chain came from a study of radiotherapy plus CTLA-4 blockade in lung cancer listed by TCRdb under 2018. About the study as a whole: Among the enrolled patients, roughly 17% had an objective response, and approximately 33% reached disease control.

Trimming removed 6 bases from V and 4 bases from J; the gene matches leave 11 bases unexplained. CDR1 and CDR2, looked up from the germline V gene (reference sequence), are LNHDA and SQIVND. The CDR3 sequence holds 16 residues, the cysteine and phenylalanine included. Only the CDR3 region is kept as DNA, spanning 48 bases read in frame from base 1. This clone was picked up a small number of times. Its antigen target is currently unknown. The input lacks base qualities; no much larger clone sits a single base away. Receptors were amplified or captured by the immunoSEQ multiplex PCR assay. TCRdb obtained this table from immuneACCESS and retained in-frame rearrangements with V and J assigned. These tables miss some clones; where compared with another copy, unresolved V genes account for less than half of the shortfall, and the remainder is unexplained. A total of approximately 65,000 clones appear in this sample, 77% of them only once. The ten largest account for about 4.2% of the sample.

The study tested focal radiation therapy combined with CTLA-4 blockade (ipilimumab) in patients with chemo-refractory metastatic non-small-cell lung cancer. Study-level results and caveats: After treatment with radiotherapy and ipilimumab, TCR clones that originated in tumors expanded in peripheral blood. The strongest predictors of response were reported to be early dynamic shifts in blood T cell clones along with a rise in serum interferon-beta following radiation.

The sequenced sample was peripheral blood, obtained from a patient treated with radiotherapy plus ipilimumab. The clonotype comes from a human donor with non-small cell lung cancer who had a complete response to radiotherapy plus ipilimumab. The chain is encoded by TRBV19 joined to TRBJ1-4, and TRBD1 matches 7 of the central bases. The encoded CDR3 is CASSKTKGAFNEKLFF. The DNA sequence reads TGTGCCAGTAGCAAAACCAAGGGGGCCTTTAATGAAAAACTGTTTTTT.